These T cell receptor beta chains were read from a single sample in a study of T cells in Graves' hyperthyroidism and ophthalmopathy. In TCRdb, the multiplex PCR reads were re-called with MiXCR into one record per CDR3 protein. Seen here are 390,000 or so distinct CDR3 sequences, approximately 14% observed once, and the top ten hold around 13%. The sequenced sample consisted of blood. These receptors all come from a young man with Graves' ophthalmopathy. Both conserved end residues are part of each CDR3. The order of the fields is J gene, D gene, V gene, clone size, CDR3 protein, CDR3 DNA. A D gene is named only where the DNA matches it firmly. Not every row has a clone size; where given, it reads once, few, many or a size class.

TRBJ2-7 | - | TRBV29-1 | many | CSVGDNSYEQYF | TGCAGCGTTGGAGACAACTCCTACGAGCAGTACTTC
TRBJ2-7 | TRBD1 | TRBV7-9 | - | CASSLAQGAGSYEQYF | TGTGCCAGCAGCTTGGCGCAGGGGGCAGGGTCCTACGAGCAGTACTTC
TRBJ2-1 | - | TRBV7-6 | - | CASSLAGSYNEEQFF | TGTGCCAGCAGCTTAGCCGGTTCCTACAATGAGGAGCAGTTCTTC
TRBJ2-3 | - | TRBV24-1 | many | CATSDSLPTRGTDTQYF | TGTGCCACCAGTGATTCCCTCCCAACGAGGGGCACAGATACGCAGTATTTT
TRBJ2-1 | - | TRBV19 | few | CASSIASGSYNEQFF | TGTGCCAGTAGTATAGCGAGCGGATCCTACAATGAGCAGTTCTTC
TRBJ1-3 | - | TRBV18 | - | CASSSLVSGNTIYF | TGTGCCAGCTCCTCCCTGGTCTCTGGAAACACCATATATTTT
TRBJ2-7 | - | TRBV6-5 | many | CASSYSNPGRGTLEQYF | TGTGCCAGCAGTTACTCGAACCCAGGCAGGGGAACTCTCGAGCAGTACTTC
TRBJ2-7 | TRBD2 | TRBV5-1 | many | CASSQAFRLAGGHEQYF | TGCGCCAGCAGCCAAGCCTTCAGACTAGCGGGAGGCCACGAGCAGTACTTC
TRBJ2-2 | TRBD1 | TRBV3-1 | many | CASSPDRVTTGELFF | TGTGCCAGCAGCCCCGACAGGGTGACAACCGGGGAGCTGTTTTTT
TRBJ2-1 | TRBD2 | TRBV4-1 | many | CASSKDPSGRWNEQFF | TGCGCCAGCAGCAAAGATCCGAGCGGGAGGTGGAATGAGCAGTTCTTC
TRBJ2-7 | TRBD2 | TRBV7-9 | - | CASSLAATSGSSYNEQYF | TGTGCCAGCAGCTTGGCCGCGACTAGCGGGTCCTCCTACAATGAGCAGTACTTC
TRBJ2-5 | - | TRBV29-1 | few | CSAREGETQYF | TGCAGCGCCAGGGAAGGGGAGACCCAGTACTTC
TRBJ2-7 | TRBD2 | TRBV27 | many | CASSLSTSGSSYEQYF | TGTGCCAGCAGTTTATCGACTAGCGGAAGTTCCTACGAGCAGTACTTC
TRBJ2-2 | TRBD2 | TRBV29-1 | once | CSVDGTSGGRDTGELFF | TGCAGCGTTGATGGGACTAGCGGGGGTCGGGACACCGGGGAGCTGTTTTTT
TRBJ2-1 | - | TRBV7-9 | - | CASSFRGRFSYNEQFF | TGTGCCAGCAGCTTCCGAGGGAGGTTCTCCTACAATGAGCAGTTCTTC
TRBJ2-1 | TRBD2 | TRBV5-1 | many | CASSVGTSSYNEQFF | TGCGCCAGCAGCGTCGGGACTAGCAGCTACAATGAGCAGTTCTTC
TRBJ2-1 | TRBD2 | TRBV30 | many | CAWTSRWGLAVPGGQFF | TGTGCCTGGACCTCGAGGTGGGGACTAGCGGTACCGGGGGGGCAGTTCTTC
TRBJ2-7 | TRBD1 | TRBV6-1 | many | CASTGTGYEQYF | TGTGCCAGCACCGGGACAGGCTACGAGCAGTACTTC
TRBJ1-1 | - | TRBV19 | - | CASSNGGDTEAFF | TGTGCCAGTAGTAACGGGGGGGACACTGAAGCTTTCTTT
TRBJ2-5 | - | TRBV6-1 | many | CASSQQGPQETQYF | TGTGCCAGCAGTCAACAGGGTCCCCAAGAGACCCAGTACTTC
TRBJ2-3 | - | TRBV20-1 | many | CSARESPPDTQYF | TGCAGTGCTAGAGAGTCTCCCCCAGATACGCAGTATTTT
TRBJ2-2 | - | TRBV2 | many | CASTDTTGELFF | TGTGCCAGCACAGACACCACCGGGGAGCTGTTTTTT
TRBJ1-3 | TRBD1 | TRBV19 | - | CASRDRVGNTIYF | TGTGCCAGTCGGGACAGGGTTGGAAACACCATATATTTT
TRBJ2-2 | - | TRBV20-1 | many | CSAQAETVTRTGELFF | TGCAGTGCTCAGGCGGAGACAGTCACGAGGACCGGGGAGCTGTTTTTT
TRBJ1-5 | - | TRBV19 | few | CASRSGSESYSNQPQHF | TGTGCCAGTAGGTCAGGATCTGAGTCTTATAGCAATCAGCCCCAGCATTTT
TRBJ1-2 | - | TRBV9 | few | CASSARNYGYTF | TGTGCCAGCAGCGCGAGGAACTATGGCTACACCTTC
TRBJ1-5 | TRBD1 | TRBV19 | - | CASSTVTGYNQPRHF | TGTGCCAGTAGTACAGTGACAGGGTACAATCAGCCCCGGCATTTT